These 27 T cell receptor beta chains came from one sample sequenced in a study of cytomegalovirus exposure and HLA in healthy donors. PCR used 60 Vbeta primers and 13 Jbeta primers. This table comes from immunoSEQ multiplex PCR, and its TCRdb copy is limited to in-frame clones, with some not included. This sample has more than 150,000 clones; roughly 88% occur once, and the top ten carry 0.95% to 1.5%. The sample was PBMCs. The receptors come from a girl aged 2 to 9 in good health and CMV-seropositive.

V gene TRBV14 combines with J gene TRBJ2-5; TRBD2 agrees at 7 bases. From germline, CDR1 is SGHDN and CDR2 FVKESK. The CDR3 has 16 residues. V was pared by 0 bases and J by 5 bases, with 9 bases of the junction left unmatched. In nucleotides, the CDR3 is TGTGCCAGCAGCCAAGATGGCGGGAGAGTGTTGGAGACCCAGTACTTC. Translation: CASSQDGGRVLETQYF.

V usage is TRBV6-1 and J usage is TRBJ2-1, with 7 bases aligning to TRBD2. The junction had 7 bases not matched to a gene; V was cut back by 1 base and J by 4 bases. CDR3 length equals 16 residues. CDR1 MNHNS and CDR2 SASEGT come from the germline V gene. CDR3 nucleotide sequence: TGTGCCAGCAGTGAAGGGGGCGGGGGTGGATACAATGAGCAGTTCTTC. The encoded protein is CASSEGGGGGYNEQFF.

This clone was detected once. This CDR3 is CASSLGTGENYGYTF. The CDR3 nucleotides read TGTGCCAGCAGCTTAGGGACAGGTGAAAACTATGGCTACACCTTC. The chain recombines TRBV7-6 with TRBJ1-2; TRBD1 aligns across 7 bases. The ends lost 1 base at V and 2 bases at J; junction bases unmatched: 4. Germline CDR1 is SGHVS and CDR2 is FNYEAQ. The CDR3 sequence is 15 residues long. Together with reference TRBV7-6 and TRBJ1-2, the CDR3 gives the full variable domain: GAGVSQSPRYKVTKRGQDVALRCDPISGHVSLYWYRQALGQGPEFLTYFNYEAQQDKSGLPNDRFSAERPEGSISTLTIQRTEQRDSAMYRCASSLGTGENYGYTFGSGTRLTVV.

This chain connects TRBV5-1 to TRBJ2-3; 9 bases fit TRBD1. Unmatched junction bases numbered 1, after V lost 4 bases and J lost 1 base. CDR3 size: 14 residues. Germline V gene sequence: CDR1 SGHRS, CDR2 YFSETQ. The CDR3 sequence: CASSRDRGTDTQYF. CDR3 bases: TGCGCCAGCAGCCGGGACAGGGGCACAGATACGCAGTATTTT.

This rearrangement joins TRBV4-1 to TRBJ1-1; TRBD1 agrees at 12 bases. The CDR3 is made up of 19 amino acids. The germline V gene encodes CDR1 MGHRA and CDR2 YSYEKL. The J segment lost 3 bases and the V segment lost 4 bases, leaving 15 bases of the junction unmatched. The CDR3 is CASSPKVWDRGRWDTEAFF. The CDR3 nucleotides read TGCGCCAGCAGCCCTAAGGTGTGGGACAGGGGGCGCTGGGACACTGAAGCTTTCTTT.

Only a few counts were recorded for this clone. V and J are TRBV28 and TRBJ1-4, with a possible D match to TRBD1 (5 bases). This CDR3 spans 13 amino acids. From germline, CDR1 is MDHEN and CDR2 SYDVKM. Trimming took off 5 bases at V and 4 bases at J, with 8 bases between the two ends. The CDR3 sequence is CASSPGDNEKLFF. The CDR3 region has the DNA TGTGCCAGCAGTCCGGGGGATAATGAAAAACTGTTTTTT.

The gene calls are TRBV5-4 and TRBJ2-2, with TRBD1 matching over 8 bases. With V trimmed by 2 bases and J by 0 bases, 6 bases remained unmatched. CDR3 size: 17 residues. The germline CDR1 and CDR2 sequences are SGHNT and YYREEE (reference sequence). The CDR3 protein is CASSLGPGQANTGELFF. For the CDR3, the DNA is TGTGCCAGCAGCTTAGGACCGGGACAGGCGAACACCGGGGAGCTGTTTTTT.

This rearrangement joins TRBV6-4 to TRBJ1-5; tentative D call: TRBD1 (6 bases). Trimming cost V 3 bases and J 5 bases, with 17 bases left between them. The CDR3 is made up of 16 amino acids. Germline V gene sequence: CDR1 MRHNA, CDR2 SNTAGT. The CDR3 sequence is CASSEVMETGDQPQHF. DNA for the CDR3: TGTGCCAGCAGTGAGGTAATGGAGACAGGTGATCAGCCCCAGCATTTT.

V is TRBV4-1 and J is TRBJ2-7; 7 positions agree with TRBD1. CDR3 length: 14 residues. V shed 3 bases, J shed 0 bases, and the junction held 2 bases outside the gene matches. Germline V gene lookup returns CDR1 MGHRA and CDR2 YSYEKL. The CDR3 DNA reads as TGCGCCAGCAGCCACGGGACAGACTCCTACGAGCAGTACTTC. It encodes CASSHGTDSYEQYF.

This sequence joins TRBV14 and TRBJ1-2, with D possibly TRBD1 on 5 matching bases. The CDR3 loop spans 16 amino acids. Germline V CDR1 and CDR2: SGHDN, FVKESK. The V gene lost 1 base and the J gene lost 2 bases, with 14 bases spanning the gap. The CDR3 loop is CASSQGGPGSNYGYTF. CDR3 coding DNA: TGTGCCAGCAGCCAAGGGGGTCCAGGGTCAAACTATGGCTACACCTTC.

The V call is TRBV5-1, the J call TRBJ1-1; D remains ambiguous. Germline CDR1 and CDR2: SGHRS and YFSETQ. With 0 bases removed from V and 1 base from J, the gap between germline ends came to 22 bases. This CDR3 spans 19 amino acids. Written as DNA, the CDR3 is TGCGCCAGCAGCTTGGATGGACGGGGAGTTATTGGGTCGAACACTGAAGCTTTCTTT. Translated, it gives CASSLDGRGVIGSNTEAFF.

The rearrangement joins TRBV25-1 to TRBJ1-5; D might be TRBD1 (6 bases). The V and J ends lost 8 bases and 0 bases respectively, with 11 bases between them. The CDR3 runs 14 residues. Germline V gene lookup returns CDR1 MGHDK and CDR2 SYGVNS. CDR3 amino acids: CASGQLNSNQPQHF. The CDR3 DNA is TGTGCCAGCGGACAGCTAAATAGCAATCAGCCCCAGCATTTT.

V and J are TRBV7-2 and TRBJ2-1; D might be TRBD1 (6 bases). Germline loops: CDR1 SGHTA, CDR2 FQGNSA. The CDR3 has 16 amino acids. The V and J ends lost 5 bases and 7 bases respectively, with 21 bases between them. CDR3: CASSPWPSEGVNEQFF. The CDR3 DNA sequence: TGTGCCAGCAGCCCTTGGCCAAGCGAGGGGGTGAATGAGCAGTTCTTC.

In its sample, this clone was seen once. V usage is TRBV13 and J usage is TRBJ2-1, with TRBD2 identical over 14 bases. V lost 8 bases and J lost 7; bases outside the gene matches: 4. Per germline, CDR1 PRHDT and CDR2 FYEKMQ (reference sequence). The CDR3 runs 14 residues. The CDR3 nucleotides read TGTGCCAGCGGACTAGCGGGGGGCAAAAATGAGCAGTTCTTC. Its protein product is CASGLAGGKNEQFF.

Regarding this clone: This same CDR3 is encoded by further DNA sequences in the sample. V is TRBV7-3 and J is TRBJ2-1; tentative D call: TRBD2 (5 bases). The germline V and J ends were trimmed by 5 bases and 4 bases, with 9 bases remaining between them. CDR1 is SGHTA and CDR2 is FQGTGA in the germline V gene. The CDR3 has 13 residues. The CDR3 region has the DNA TGTGCCAGCAGCCGTACTAGTTACAATGAGCAGTTCTTC. Its protein product is CASSRTSYNEQFF. The whole variable domain, filled in from reference TRBV7-3 and TRBJ2-1, reads GAGVSQTPSNKVTEKGKYVELRCDPISGHTALYWYRQSLGQGPEFLIYFQGTGAADDSGLPNDRFFAVRPEGSVSTLKIQRTERGDSAVYLCASSRTSYNEQFFGPGTRLTVL.

This clone was found a few times. CDR3 DNA: TGTGCCAGCGGGAGGGTTGCAACTAATGAAAAACTGTTTTTT. The encoded protein is CASGRVATNEKLFF. The rearrangement joins TRBV28 to TRBJ1-4; unclear D gene. V lost 8 bases and J lost 0, with 10 bases in between. The CDR3 runs 14 residues. CDR1 is MDHEN, CDR2 SYDVKM, per germline.

There are a few counts of this clone. V is TRBV6-1 and J is TRBJ2-2; D is perhaps TRBD2 (5 bases). V lost 4 bases, J lost 5 bases, and 11 bases lay in between. Germline lookup yields CDR1 MNHNS and CDR2 SASEGT. The CDR3 spans 14 residues. The CDR3 reads CASSVRTGTGELFF. In nucleotides, the CDR3 is TGTGCCAGCAGTGTCCGGACTGGGACCGGGGAGCTGTTTTTT.

This clone was seen only once. The genes are TRBV7-8 and TRBJ2-2; D is unclear. The ends were cut back, 6 bases at V and 2 bases at J, with 16 bases in the middle. The V gene's germline CDR1 is SGHVS and CDR2 FQNEAQ. The CDR3 runs to 16 residues. Here the CDR3 DNA reads TGTGCCAGCAGAGACTTAGTAGGATTAAACACCGGGGAGCTGTTTTTT. Encoded protein: CASRDLVGLNTGELFF.

In its sample, this clone was seen a few times. The chain uses TRBV5-1 and TRBJ2-1, with TRBD1 matching over 8 bases. CDR1 is SGHRS and CDR2 is YFSETQ in the germline V gene. The CDR3 has 16 residues. After removal of 4 bases from V and 0 bases from J, the junction contained 6 bases not matched to a gene. The CDR3 loop is CASSIRTGNSYNEQFF. CDR3 nucleotide sequence: TGCGCCAGCAGCATCAGGACAGGGAACTCCTACAATGAGCAGTTCTTC.

The genes are TRBV11-3 and TRBJ2-1; TRBD2 matches 13 bases. Germline V gene sequence: CDR1 SGHNT, CDR2 YENEEA. Germline trimming cut 1 base from V and 10 bases from J; bases unmatched to any gene: 13. The CDR3 totals 18 residues. The CDR3 sequence: CASSLGDRTSGSHNEQFF. CDR3 in DNA: TGTGCCAGCAGCTTAGGGGACCGGACTAGCGGGAGTCATAACGAGCAGTTCTTC.

This sequence joins TRBV7-8 and TRBJ1-2; the D is unclear. The CDR3 is made up of 12 amino acids. The V gene's germline CDR1 is SGHVS and CDR2 FQNEAQ. The V and J ends lost 3 bases and 5 bases respectively, with 7 bases between them. The CDR3 nucleotides are TGTGCCAGCAGCTTTGAGGGATATGGCTACACCTTC. Protein sequence: CASSFEGYGYTF.

In nucleotides, the CDR3 is TGCGCCACCCAAAACGGGGAAGAGACCCAGTACTTC. Amino acids: CATQNGEETQYF. The V and J genes are TRBV10-1 and TRBJ2-5; possible D gene TRBD2, 5 bases. Germline V gene lookup returns CDR1 WNHNN and CDR2 SYGVQD (reference sequence). The V gene lost 10 bases and the J gene lost 3 bases, with 12 bases spanning the gap. The CDR3 contains 12 residues.

The chain has TRBV28 and TRBJ2-5, with 13 bases that match TRBD2. CDR3 length: 16 residues. After removal of 5 bases from V and 3 bases from J, the junction contained 6 bases not matched to a gene. Germline V gene data show CDR1 as MDHEN and CDR2 as SYDVKM. Here the CDR3 DNA reads TGTGCCAGCAGTCGGACTAGCGGGAGCGCAAAAGAGACCCAGTACTTC. As protein: CASSRTSGSAKETQYF. Filled out from reference TRBV28 and TRBJ2-5, the complete variable domain reads DVKVTQSSRYLVKRTGEKVFLECVQDMDHENMFWYRQDPGLGLRLIYFSYDVKMKEKGDIPEGYSVSREKKERFSLILESASTNQTSMYLCASSRTSGSAKETQYFGPGTRLLVL.

This chain links TRBV6-6 with TRBJ1-1; D possibly corresponds to TRBD1 (5 bases). The CDR3 is made up of 14 amino acids. Trimming shortened V by 2 bases and J by 7 bases, and 14 bases separated the two germline ends. In germline, CDR1 is MNHNY, CDR2 SVGAGI (reference sequence). This chain's CDR3 is CASSYIGAADEAFF. The CDR3 nucleotides read TGTGCCAGCAGTTACATTGGGGCGGCGGATGAAGCTTTCTTT.

This rearrangement joins TRBV9 to TRBJ2-3, with TRBD2 matching over 10 bases. This CDR3 region has 15 residues. Germline trimming cut 3 bases from V and 4 bases from J; bases unmatched to any gene: 5. In germline, CDR1 is SGDLS, CDR2 YYNGEE. CDR3 sequence reads: CASSGPGLAADTQYF. CDR3 in DNA: TGTGCCAGCAGCGGGCCCGGACTAGCGGCAGATACGCAGTATTTT.

This clone occurred once. The chain uses TRBV27 and TRBJ2-7; 9 bases agree with TRBD1. From germline, CDR1 is MNHEY and CDR2 SMNVEV (reference sequence). V trimming: 5 bases; J trimming: 5 bases; junction bases outside the gene matches: 4. This CDR3 region has 13 residues. CDR3 nucleotides: TGTGCCAGCAGTCGGGACAGGGACGACGAGCAGTACTTC. Its protein product is CASSRDRDDEQYF.

About this clone: Other DNA sequences in this specimen translate into the identical CDR3. V is TRBV19 and J is TRBJ1-1; 7 bases are a match to TRBD1. V shed 3 bases and J 2 bases; nucleotides not matched to a gene: 6. CDR1 LNHDA and CDR2 SQIVND come from the germline V gene (reference sequence). This CDR3 has 15 amino acids. The CDR3 nucleotides are TGTGCCAGTAGTATCGGTACAGGGGTCAACACTGAAGCTTTCTTT. This sequence encodes CASSIGTGVNTEAFF.